A selection of T cell receptor beta chains follows, all from one sample in a study of shared clonotypes between healthy human individuals. The data were produced by immunoSEQ multiplex PCR, yet TCRdb's version contains in-frame clones alone and is incomplete. The sample lists 470,000 or so clones; approximately 80% were seen once. The sample consisted of PBMCs. All receptors derive from a woman between 40 and 55 years old in good health. Some clones in this sample may be carry-over from other donors' samples. Each CDR3 is given with its conserved first and last residue. A D gene is named only where the DNA matches it firmly. Clone size appears in some rows only: once, few, many, or a class for an expanded clone.

D gene: TRBD1
clone size: -
V gene: TRBV5-1
J gene: TRBJ2-7
CDR3 DNA: TGCGCCAGCAGCTTGGACGGACAGGGGGCTTACGAGCAGTACTTC
CDR3 protein: CASSLDGQGAYEQYF

D gene: -
clone size: -
V gene: TRBV7-3
J gene: TRBJ1-2
CDR3 DNA: TGTGCCAGCAGCCCTCGGGGTGGAGTTCGCTATGGCTACACCTTC
CDR3 protein: CASSPRGGVRYGYTF

D gene: TRBD2
clone size: -
V gene: TRBV7-9
J gene: TRBJ2-5
CDR3 DNA: TGTGCCAGCAGCTTAGATGGTCTAGCGGGAAACTACCCAGAGACCCAGTACTTC
CDR3 protein: CASSLDGLAGNYPETQYF

D gene: TRBD1
clone size: -
V gene: TRBV27
J gene: TRBJ2-5
CDR3 DNA: TGTGCCAGCAGTCCGAGGACAGGGGAAGGGACCCAGTACTTC
CDR3 protein: CASSPRTGEGTQYF

D gene: TRBD2
clone size: -
V gene: TRBV7-2
J gene: TRBJ2-5
CDR3 DNA: TGTGCCAGCAGCTTAGTAGCGGGAGTCGCAGAGACCCAGTACTTC
CDR3 protein: CASSLVAGVAETQYF

D gene: TRBD1
clone size: once
V gene: TRBV27
J gene: TRBJ2-7
CDR3 DNA: TGTGCCAGCGGCTGGACAGGGGGCGACGAGCAGTACTTC
CDR3 protein: CASGWTGGDEQYF

D gene: TRBD2
clone size: -
V gene: TRBV5-1
J gene: TRBJ2-3
CDR3 DNA: TGCGCCAGCAGCTTAGGAACTAGCGGGAGGGCCTTGAACGCAGATACGCAGTATTTT
CDR3 protein: CASSLGTSGRALNADTQYF

D gene: TRBD2
clone size: -
V gene: TRBV11-2
J gene: TRBJ2-2
CDR3 DNA: TGTGCCAGCAGCTGGTCACCCTCACTAGCGGGCTCCGGGGAGCTGTTTTTT
CDR3 protein: CASSWSPSLAGSGELFF

D gene: TRBD2
clone size: -
V gene: TRBV5-1
J gene: TRBJ2-3
CDR3 DNA: TGCGCCAGCAGCTTGGGGCTAGCGGGAGATACGCAGTATTTT
CDR3 protein: CASSLGLAGDTQYF

D gene: -
clone size: -
V gene: TRBV11-2
J gene: TRBJ2-2
CDR3 DNA: TGTGCCAGCAGCACAGGGAGGACCGGGGAGCTGTTTTTT
CDR3 protein: CASSTGRTGELFF

D gene: -
clone size: -
V gene: TRBV6-5
J gene: TRBJ1-6
CDR3 DNA: TGTGCCAGCAGTTGGACGGACGGGAATAATTCACCCCTCCACTTT
CDR3 protein: CASSWTDGNNSPLHF